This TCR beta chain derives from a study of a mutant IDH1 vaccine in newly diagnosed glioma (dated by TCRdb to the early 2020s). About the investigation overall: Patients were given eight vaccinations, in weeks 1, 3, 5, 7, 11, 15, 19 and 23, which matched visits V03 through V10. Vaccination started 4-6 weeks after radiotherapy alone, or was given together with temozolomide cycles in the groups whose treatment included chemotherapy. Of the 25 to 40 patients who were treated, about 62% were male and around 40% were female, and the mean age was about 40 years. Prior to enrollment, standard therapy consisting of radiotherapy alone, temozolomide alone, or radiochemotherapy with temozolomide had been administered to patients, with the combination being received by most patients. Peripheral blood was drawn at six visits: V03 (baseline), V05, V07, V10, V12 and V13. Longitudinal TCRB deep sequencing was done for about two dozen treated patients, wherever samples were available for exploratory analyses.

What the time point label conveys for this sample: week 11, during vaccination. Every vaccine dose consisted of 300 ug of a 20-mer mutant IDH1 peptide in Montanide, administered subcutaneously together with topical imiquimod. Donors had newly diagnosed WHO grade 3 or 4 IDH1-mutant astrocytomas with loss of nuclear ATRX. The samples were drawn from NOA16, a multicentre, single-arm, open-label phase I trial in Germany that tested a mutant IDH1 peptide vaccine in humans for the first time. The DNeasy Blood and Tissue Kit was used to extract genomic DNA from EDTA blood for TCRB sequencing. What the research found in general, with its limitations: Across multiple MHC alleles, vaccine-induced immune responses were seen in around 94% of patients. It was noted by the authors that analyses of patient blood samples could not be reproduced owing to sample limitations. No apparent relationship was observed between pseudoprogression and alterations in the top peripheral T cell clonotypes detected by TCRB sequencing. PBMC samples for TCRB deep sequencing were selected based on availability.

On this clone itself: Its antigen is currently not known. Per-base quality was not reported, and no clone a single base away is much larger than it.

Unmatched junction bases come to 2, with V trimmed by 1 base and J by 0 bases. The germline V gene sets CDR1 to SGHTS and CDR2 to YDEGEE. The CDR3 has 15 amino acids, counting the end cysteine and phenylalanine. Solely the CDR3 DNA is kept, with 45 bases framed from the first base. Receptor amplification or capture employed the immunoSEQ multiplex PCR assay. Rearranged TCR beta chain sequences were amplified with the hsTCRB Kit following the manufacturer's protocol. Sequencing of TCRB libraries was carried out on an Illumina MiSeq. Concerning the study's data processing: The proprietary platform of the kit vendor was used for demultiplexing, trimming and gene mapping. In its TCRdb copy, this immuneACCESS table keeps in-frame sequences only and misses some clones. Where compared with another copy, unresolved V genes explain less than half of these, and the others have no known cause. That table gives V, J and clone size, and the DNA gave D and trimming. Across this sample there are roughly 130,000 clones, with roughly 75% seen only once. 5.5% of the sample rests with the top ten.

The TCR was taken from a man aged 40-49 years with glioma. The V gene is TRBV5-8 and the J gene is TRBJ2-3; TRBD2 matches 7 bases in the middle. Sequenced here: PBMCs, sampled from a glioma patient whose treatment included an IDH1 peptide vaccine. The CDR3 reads CASSLWGGSTDTQYF. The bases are TGTGCCAGCAGCTTGTGGGGGGGAAGCACAGATACGCAGTATTTT. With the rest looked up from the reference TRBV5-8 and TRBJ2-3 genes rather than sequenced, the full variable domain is EAGVTQSPTHLIKTRGQQATLRCSPISGHTSVYWYQQALGLGLQFLLWYDEGEERNRGNFPPRFSGRQFPNYSSELNVNALELEDSALYLCASSLWGGSTDTQYFGPGTRLTVL.